The 6 T cell receptor beta chains in this list originate from one sample, sequenced in a study of CD8 T cells in Susac syndrome. Random hexamers were used to reverse transcribe about 0.5 to 1 ug of RNA. TCRdb used MiXCR to reprocess the immunoSEQ multiplex PCR reads, holding one entry per CDR3 protein. The sample includes approximately 230,000 distinct CDR3 sequences, just over 90% seen only once; the top ten take approximately 0.072%. Material: CD4+ T cells from PBMCs. The receptors shown here come from a human donor with multiple sclerosis.

The CDR3 nucleotides read TGTGCCACCAGACCCGGGGTGGGGACCGGGGAGCTGTTTTTT. Its translation is CATRPGVGTGELFF. V is TRBV24-1 and J is TRBJ2-2; tentatively, D is TRBD2 (5 bases). From germline, CDR1 is KGHDR and CDR2 SFDVKD. The CDR3 runs 14 residues. Trimming pared 7 bases from V and 5 bases from J, leaving 13 bases between.

The chain has TRBV29-1 and TRBJ1-4; no reliable D call. Germline V lookup: CDR1 SQVTM, CDR2 ANQGSEA. This CDR3 has 13 residues. In DNA form, the CDR3 reads TGCGGAGTCGAGGGCCACCCCAATGAAAAACTGTTTTTT. Residues: CGVEGHPNEKLFF.

V usage is TRBV5-1 and J usage is TRBJ2-5, with D unclear. CDR1 is SGHRS and CDR2 is YFSETQ in the germline V gene. The CDR3 runs to 12 residues. V was cut by 2 bases and J by 9 bases, with 11 bases left in between. The CDR3 bases are TGCGCCAGCAGCTTAGGCAATCAGGCCCAGTACTTC. Translating gives CASSLGNQAQYF. The entire variable domain, with the rest obtained from reference TRBV5-1 and TRBJ2-5, is as follows: KAGVTQTPRYLIKTRGQQVTLSCSPISGHRSVSWYQQTPGQGLQFLFEYFSETQRNKGNFPGRFSGRQFSNSRSEMNVSTLELGDSALYLCASSLGNQAQYFGPGTRLLVL.

J is TRBJ2-4 and V is TRBV27; TRBD1 is a possible D gene (6 bases). The V end was cut by 4 bases, the J end by 3 bases, with 13 bases between. CDR1 and CDR2 from the germline V gene are MNHEY and SMNVEV (reference sequence). CDR3 length equals 15 residues. Written as DNA, the CDR3 is TGTGCCAGCAGTTCAAGGGGGTCGGGCAAAAACATTCAGTACTTC. This encodes CASSSRGSGKNIQYF.

This clonotype was seen a handful of times. The V and J genes are TRBV29-1 and TRBJ2-1; 10 bases match TRBD1. V gave up 2 bases and J gave up 5 bases; unmatched junction bases: 6. The V gene's germline CDR1 is SQVTM and CDR2 ANQGSEA. The CDR3 contains 15 residues. Here the CDR3 reads CSVEFRQGADNEQFF. DNA for the CDR3: TGCAGCGTTGAATTCAGACAGGGGGCGGACAATGAGCAGTTCTTC.

The rearrangement uses TRBV5-6 and TRBJ1-1, with D maybe TRBD1 (6 bases). The CDR3 is 14 amino acids. V was pared by 3 bases and J by 8 bases, with 17 bases between. Germline V lookup: CDR1 SGHDT, CDR2 YYEEEE. CDR3 bases: TGTGCCAGCAGCTGGGGGCAGGCGGCAAGGGAAGCTTTCTTT. Protein product: CASSWGQAAREAFF.